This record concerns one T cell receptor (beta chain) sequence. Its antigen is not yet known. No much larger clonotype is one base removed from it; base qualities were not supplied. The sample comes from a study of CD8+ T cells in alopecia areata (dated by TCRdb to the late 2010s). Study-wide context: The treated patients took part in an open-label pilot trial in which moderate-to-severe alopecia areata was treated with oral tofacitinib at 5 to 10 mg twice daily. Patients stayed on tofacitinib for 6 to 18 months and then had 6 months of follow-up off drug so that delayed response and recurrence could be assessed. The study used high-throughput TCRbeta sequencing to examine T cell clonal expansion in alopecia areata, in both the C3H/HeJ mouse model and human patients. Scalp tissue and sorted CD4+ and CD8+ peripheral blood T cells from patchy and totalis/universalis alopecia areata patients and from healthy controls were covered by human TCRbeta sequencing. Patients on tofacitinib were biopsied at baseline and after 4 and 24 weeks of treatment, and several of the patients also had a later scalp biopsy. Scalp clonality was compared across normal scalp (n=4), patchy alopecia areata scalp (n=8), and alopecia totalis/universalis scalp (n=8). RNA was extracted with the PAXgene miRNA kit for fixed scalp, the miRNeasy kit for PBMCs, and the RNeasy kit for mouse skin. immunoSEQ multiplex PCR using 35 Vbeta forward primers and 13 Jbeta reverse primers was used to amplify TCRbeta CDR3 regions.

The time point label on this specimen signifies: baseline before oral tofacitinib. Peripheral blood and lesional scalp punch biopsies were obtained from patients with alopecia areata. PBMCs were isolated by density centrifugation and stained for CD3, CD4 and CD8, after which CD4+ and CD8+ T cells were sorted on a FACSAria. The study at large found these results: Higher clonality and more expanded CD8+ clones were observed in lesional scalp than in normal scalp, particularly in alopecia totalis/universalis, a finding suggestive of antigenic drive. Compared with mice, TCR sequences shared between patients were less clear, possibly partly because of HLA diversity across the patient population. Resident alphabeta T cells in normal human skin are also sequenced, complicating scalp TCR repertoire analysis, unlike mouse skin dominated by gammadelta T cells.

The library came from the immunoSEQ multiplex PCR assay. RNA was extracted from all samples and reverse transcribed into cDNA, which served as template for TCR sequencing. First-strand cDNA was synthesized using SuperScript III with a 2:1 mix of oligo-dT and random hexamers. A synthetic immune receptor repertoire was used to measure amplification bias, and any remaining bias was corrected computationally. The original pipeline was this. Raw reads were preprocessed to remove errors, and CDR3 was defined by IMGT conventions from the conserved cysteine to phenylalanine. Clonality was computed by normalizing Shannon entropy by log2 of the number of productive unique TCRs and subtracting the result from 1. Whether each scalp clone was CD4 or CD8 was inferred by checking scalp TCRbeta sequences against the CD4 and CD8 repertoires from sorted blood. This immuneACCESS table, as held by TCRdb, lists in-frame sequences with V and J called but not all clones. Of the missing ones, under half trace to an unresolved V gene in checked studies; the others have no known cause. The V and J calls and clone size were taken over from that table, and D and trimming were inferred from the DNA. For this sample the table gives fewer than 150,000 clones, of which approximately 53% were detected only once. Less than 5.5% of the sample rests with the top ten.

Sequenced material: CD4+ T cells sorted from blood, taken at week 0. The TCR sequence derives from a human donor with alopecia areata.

The CDR3 reads CAIRSRDHTDTQYF. The DNA reads as follows: TGTGCCATCAGATCCCGGGACCACACAGATACGCAGTATTTT. This sequence uses TRBV10-3 and TRBJ2-3; the D call is possibly TRBD1 or TRBD2, each sharing 5 bases. V is cut by 6 bases and J by 2 bases, and the space between the germline ends is 12 bases. The CDR3 holds 14 amino acids from the cysteine to the phenylalanine. Of all the DNA, just the CDR3 is kept, 42 bases in frame from base 1. The germline V gene yields ENHRY for CDR1 and SYGVKD for CDR2.